This T cell receptor beta chain originates from a study of beta chain features in type 1 diabetes. Whole-study context: About 110 million sorted cells were examined across all samples. Findings and caveats of the study: Compared with healthy donors, patients appeared to share more similar naive, central memory and regulatory TCRB repertoires. There was a moderate but significant shortening of TCRB CDR3s in all four CD4+ subsets of Type 1 diabetes patients.

This clone showed up just a few times. Antigen: not known. Expressed TCRB transcripts were sequenced because the entire RNA isolate underwent reverse transcription. Method: immunoSEQ multiplex PCR; TCRdb's copy keeps in-frame clones and lacks some. Of around 97,000 clones in the sample, around 30% were seen once. Germline CDR1 is MGHRA and CDR2 is YSYEKL. This CDR3 comprises 14 residues. The ends lost 4 bases at V and 11 bases at J; junction bases unmatched: 9. V gene TRBV4-1 combines with J gene TRBJ2-3; TRBD2 aligns across 10 bases. The source material was central memory CD4+ T cells from blood. This TCR came from a woman in her late teens or twenties with type 1 diabetes. CDR3 coding DNA: TGCGCCAGCAGCCCGGGGCTAGCGGGAGAGGTGCAGTATTTT. This gives the protein CASSPGLAGEVQYF.